Listed below are T cell receptor beta chains from one sample, sequenced in a study of blood T cell repertoires in COVID-19. Libraries were prepared by immunoSEQ multiplex PCR; TCRdb keeps only in-frame clonotypes and omits some of them. The sample lists a few hundred thousand clones; 80% to 90% were seen once. Input material: peripheral blood. These receptor sequences come from a man between 40 and 49 years old with acute or convalescent COVID-19. CDR3s include the opening cysteine and the closing phenylalanine or tryptophan. The order of the fields is V gene, D gene, J gene, clone size, CDR3 DNA, CDR3 protein. The D gene is left open where the match is weak. A clone size is listed for some rows: how often the clone was seen (once, few, many), or a class if it is expanded.

v_call: TRBV20-1
d_call: NA
j_call: TRBJ1-2
clone_size: NA
cdr3_nt: TGCAGTGCTTTTCAGGGGAATGGCTACACCTTC
cdr3_aa: CSAFQGNGYTF

v_call: TRBV19
d_call: TRBD1
j_call: TRBJ1-2
clone_size: NA
cdr3_nt: TGTGCCAGTAGTTGGACAGGGTTCTATGGCTACACCTTC
cdr3_aa: CASSWTGFYGYTF

v_call: TRBV9
d_call: TRBD2
j_call: TRBJ2-7
clone_size: NA
cdr3_nt: TGTGCCAGCAGCCTAGGGACTAGCGGGGTCTACGAGCAGTACTTC
cdr3_aa: CASSLGTSGVYEQYF

v_call: TRBV3-1/TRBV3-2
d_call: TRBD1
j_call: TRBJ2-7
clone_size: NA
cdr3_nt: TGTGCCAGCAGCCCTGGGACAGCCGGATTATCTTCCTACGAGCAGTACTTC
cdr3_aa: CASSPGTAGLSSYEQYF

v_call: TRBV30
d_call: TRBD1
j_call: TRBJ1-4
clone_size: NA
cdr3_nt: TGTGCCTGGAGTGAAGGGACAGGGGGTGAAAAACTGTTTTTT
cdr3_aa: CAWSEGTGGEKLFF

v_call: TRBV27
d_call: NA
j_call: TRBJ1-2
clone_size: NA
cdr3_nt: TGTGCCAGCAGTCCCTGGCCCCAGGGGCGGAACCTCTATGGCTACACCTTC
cdr3_aa: CASSPWPQGRNLYGYTF

v_call: TRBV25-1
d_call: TRBD1
j_call: TRBJ2-7
clone_size: NA
cdr3_nt: TGTGCCAGCAGTGCTCACAGGGGAATCTCCTACGAGCAGTACTTC
cdr3_aa: CASSAHRGISYEQYF

v_call: TRBV10-3
d_call: TRBD2
j_call: TRBJ2-1
clone_size: NA
cdr3_nt: TGTGCCATCAGTGATCCCGGGACTAGCGGGGGGCCAGCCAATGAGCAGTTCTTC
cdr3_aa: CAISDPGTSGGPANEQFF

v_call: TRBV6-2/TRBV6-3
d_call: TRBD2
j_call: TRBJ2-5
clone_size: few
cdr3_nt: TGTGCCAGCAGTTACGGCCTAGCGGGGGTGGAGACCCAGTACTTC
cdr3_aa: CASSYGLAGVETQYF

v_call: TRBV30
d_call: TRBD1
j_call: TRBJ1-2
clone_size: NA
cdr3_nt: TGTGCCTGGAGGCAGGGGGCCTTTGGCTACACCTTC
cdr3_aa: CAWRQGAFGYTF

v_call: TRBV5-4
d_call: TRBD2
j_call: TRBJ2-2
clone_size: NA
cdr3_nt: TGTGCCAGCAGCCCTGGGACTAGCGGGAGGCGCGCGAACACCGGGGAGCTGTTTTTT
cdr3_aa: CASSPGTSGRRANTGELFF

v_call: TRBV12-3/TRBV12-4
d_call: TRBD1
j_call: TRBJ2-1
clone_size: NA
cdr3_nt: TGTGCCAGCAGCGCTACAGGGGATGAGCAGTTCTTC
cdr3_aa: CASSATGDEQFF

v_call: TRBV29-1
d_call: TRBD1
j_call: TRBJ1-2
clone_size: NA
cdr3_nt: TGCAGCGCCTCGACAGGGCTTTGGGAGGGCTACACCTTC
cdr3_aa: CSASTGLWEGYTF

v_call: TRBV9
d_call: TRBD1
j_call: TRBJ2-7
clone_size: NA
cdr3_nt: TGTGCCAGCAGCGCCAACCGGGACAGGGGGCGCCACGAGCAGTACTTC
cdr3_aa: CASSANRDRGRHEQYF

v_call: TRBV7-3
d_call: TRBD2
j_call: TRBJ2-1
clone_size: NA
cdr3_nt: TGTGCCAGCAGCCTAGGACTAGCGGGGGGGCTTGGTGAGCAGTTCTTC
cdr3_aa: CASSLGLAGGLGEQFF

v_call: TRBV14
d_call: NA
j_call: TRBJ1-3
clone_size: NA
cdr3_nt: TGTGCCAGCAGCCACCCCGGACAGTTGGGGTTAAACACCATATATTTT
cdr3_aa: CASSHPGQLGLNTIYF

v_call: TRBV4-1
d_call: TRBD1
j_call: TRBJ1-6
clone_size: NA
cdr3_nt: TGCGCCAGCAGCCAACCGGGACAGTATAATTCACCCCTCCACTTT
cdr3_aa: CASSQPGQYNSPLHF

v_call: TRBV19
d_call: TRBD2
j_call: TRBJ2-1
clone_size: NA
cdr3_nt: TGTGCCAGTAGTGTTCGGGAGGGAAACAATGAGCAGTTCTTC
cdr3_aa: CASSVREGNNEQFF

v_call: TRBV6-6
d_call: NA
j_call: TRBJ1-2
clone_size: NA
cdr3_nt: TGTGCCAGCAGTACGGGGGGGAACTATGGCTACACCTTC
cdr3_aa: CASSTGGNYGYTF

v_call: TRBV29-1
d_call: TRBD1
j_call: TRBJ1-2
clone_size: once
cdr3_nt: TGCAGCGTCGTAAGCGGGACAGGGTGGGGCTACACCTTC
cdr3_aa: CSVVSGTGWGYTF

v_call: TRBV27
d_call: TRBD1
j_call: TRBJ2-1
clone_size: NA
cdr3_nt: TGTGCCAGCAGTTTGACAGGGGTCCAGCAGTTCTTC
cdr3_aa: CASSLTGVQQFF

v_call: TRBV6-5
d_call: NA
j_call: TRBJ1-2
clone_size: NA
cdr3_nt: TGTGCCAGCAGTTACTCGGGGGAGGGTGATGGCTACACCTTC
cdr3_aa: CASSYSGEGDGYTF

v_call: TRBV18
d_call: NA
j_call: TRBJ1-6
clone_size: NA
cdr3_nt: TGTGCCAGCTCACCAAGCCAGGGGATTAATTCACCCCTCCACTTT
cdr3_aa: CASSPSQGINSPLHF

v_call: TRBV28
d_call: NA
j_call: TRBJ2-6
clone_size: NA
cdr3_nt: TGTGCCAGCGTGTACTCTGGGGCCAACGTCCTGACTTTC
cdr3_aa: CASVYSGANVLTF

v_call: TRBV6-5
d_call: NA
j_call: TRBJ1-1
clone_size: NA
cdr3_nt: TGTGCCAGCAGTTACCAGGCCCGGGGTACTGAAGCTTTCTTT
cdr3_aa: CASSYQARGTEAFF

v_call: TRBV4-1
d_call: NA
j_call: TRBJ2-5
clone_size: NA
cdr3_nt: TGCGCCAGCAGCCGAGGACTGCGTGAGACCCAGTACTTC
cdr3_aa: CASSRGLRETQYF

v_call: TRBV25-1
d_call: NA
j_call: TRBJ2-5
clone_size: NA
cdr3_nt: TGTGCCAGCAGAGAGACGGCCACCTTACTACAAGAGACCCAGTACTTC
cdr3_aa: CASRETATLLQETQYF

v_call: TRBV27
d_call: TRBD2
j_call: TRBJ2-7
clone_size: NA
cdr3_nt: TGTGCCAGCAGACGCGGACTAGCGGGGAACTACGAGCAGTACTTC
cdr3_aa: CASRRGLAGNYEQYF

v_call: TRBV24-1
d_call: TRBD1
j_call: TRBJ2-1
clone_size: NA
cdr3_nt: TGTGCCACCAGTGAGGCCGGGACAGGCAAGTTCTTC
cdr3_aa: CATSEAGTGKFF

v_call: TRBV27
d_call: TRBD2
j_call: TRBJ2-1
clone_size: NA
cdr3_nt: TGTGCCAGCAGTTTTACGACCGGGACTAGCCTTTCCCATGAGCAGTTCTTC
cdr3_aa: CASSFTTGTSLSHEQFF

v_call: TRBV19
d_call: TRBD1
j_call: TRBJ2-7
clone_size: NA
cdr3_nt: TGTGCCAGTAGTAGGGGACAGGGGGTGTACGAGCAGTACTTC
cdr3_aa: CASSRGQGVYEQYF

v_call: TRBV9
d_call: NA
j_call: TRBJ2-1
clone_size: NA
cdr3_nt: TGTGCCAGCAGCGGTACAGCTTCTTCCTACAATGAGCAGTTCTTC
cdr3_aa: CASSGTASSYNEQFF

v_call: TRBV25-1
d_call: TRBD2
j_call: TRBJ2-2
clone_size: NA
cdr3_nt: TGTGCCAGCAGTGAGAGTGGCGGGGGGACCGGGGAGCTGTTTTTT
cdr3_aa: CASSESGGGTGELFF

v_call: TRBV5-6
d_call: TRBD1
j_call: TRBJ1-2
clone_size: once
cdr3_nt: TGTGCCAGCAGCTTTGAGGGGGCCGATAGCTACACCTTC
cdr3_aa: CASSFEGADSYTF

v_call: TRBV9
d_call: NA
j_call: TRBJ2-2
clone_size: NA
cdr3_nt: TGTGCCAGCAGCGTAACAGCGGCCCGGAACACCGGGGAGCTGTTTTTT
cdr3_aa: CASSVTAARNTGELFF

v_call: TRBV6-1
d_call: NA
j_call: TRBJ2-1
clone_size: NA
cdr3_nt: TGTGCCAGCAGTGAGTTCTATGAGCAGTTCTTC
cdr3_aa: CASSEFYEQFF

v_call: TRBV4-1
d_call: NA
j_call: TRBJ1-3
clone_size: once
cdr3_nt: TGCGCCAGCAGCCAAGGTCTCCGGGAGTTTTATCACACCATATATTTT
cdr3_aa: CASSQGLREFYHTIYF

v_call: TRBV27
d_call: TRBD2
j_call: TRBJ2-1
clone_size: NA
cdr3_nt: TGTGCCAGCAGCGCCGGGACTAGCTTGTACAATGAGCAGTTCTTC
cdr3_aa: CASSAGTSLYNEQFF

v_call: TRBV19
d_call: NA
j_call: TRBJ2-2
clone_size: few
cdr3_nt: TGTGCCAGTAGAAGCCCCCCAACTGCCCCAGGTCAAATGAACACCGGGGAGCTGTTTTTT
cdr3_aa: CASRSPPTAPGQMNTGELFF

v_call: TRBV5-1
d_call: NA
j_call: TRBJ2-1
clone_size: few
cdr3_nt: TGCGCCAGCAGCTTGCTAGCTTACAATGAGCAGTTCTTC
cdr3_aa: CASSLLAYNEQFF

v_call: TRBV11-2
d_call: NA
j_call: TRBJ1-4
clone_size: NA
cdr3_nt: TGTGCCAGCAGCTTAGGAGGGGGGGGAACTAATGAAAAACTGTTTTTT
cdr3_aa: CASSLGGGGTNEKLFF

v_call: TRBV2
d_call: NA
j_call: TRBJ2-5
clone_size: NA
cdr3_nt: TGTGCCAGCAGTGAAGTGGCCGGGGGGACCCAGTACTTC
cdr3_aa: CASSEVAGGTQYF

v_call: TRBV19
d_call: TRBD1
j_call: TRBJ1-5
clone_size: once
cdr3_nt: TGTGCCAGTAGGACAGGGGGCTCTGGGGGGTATGGTAATCAGCCCCAGCATTTT
cdr3_aa: CASRTGGSGGYGNQPQHF

v_call: TRBV27
d_call: TRBD1
j_call: TRBJ1-5
clone_size: NA
cdr3_nt: TGTGCCAGCAGCCCAGGGACAGGGGGTAGGCAGCCCCAGCATTTT
cdr3_aa: CASSPGTGGRQPQHF

v_call: TRBV19
d_call: TRBD1
j_call: TRBJ1-5
clone_size: NA
cdr3_nt: TGTGCCAGTAGTATAGACCTCGACAGGGATAGCAATCAGCCCCAGCATTTT
cdr3_aa: CASSIDLDRDSNQPQHF

v_call: TRBV6-5
d_call: NA
j_call: TRBJ2-7
clone_size: once
cdr3_nt: TGTGCCAGCAGTTACTCGAGTTTGCGGGGCCCCTACGAGCAGTACTTC
cdr3_aa: CASSYSSLRGPYEQYF

v_call: TRBV27
d_call: TRBD1
j_call: TRBJ2-6
clone_size: NA
cdr3_nt: TGTGCCAGCAGTTACAGGGGGCGAGGGGCCAACGTCCTGACTTTC
cdr3_aa: CASSYRGRGANVLTF